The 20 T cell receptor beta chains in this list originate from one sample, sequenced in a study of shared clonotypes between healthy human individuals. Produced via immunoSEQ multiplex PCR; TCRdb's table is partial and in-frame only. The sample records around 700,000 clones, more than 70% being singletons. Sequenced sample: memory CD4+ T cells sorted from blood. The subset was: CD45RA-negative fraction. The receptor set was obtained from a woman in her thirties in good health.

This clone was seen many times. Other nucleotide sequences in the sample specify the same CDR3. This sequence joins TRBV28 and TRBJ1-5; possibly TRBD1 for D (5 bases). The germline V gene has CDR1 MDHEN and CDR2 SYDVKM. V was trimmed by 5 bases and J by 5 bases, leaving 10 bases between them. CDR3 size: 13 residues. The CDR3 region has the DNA TGTGCCAGCAGTCTTCAGGGTTATCAGCCCCAGCATTTT. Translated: CASSLQGYQPQHF.

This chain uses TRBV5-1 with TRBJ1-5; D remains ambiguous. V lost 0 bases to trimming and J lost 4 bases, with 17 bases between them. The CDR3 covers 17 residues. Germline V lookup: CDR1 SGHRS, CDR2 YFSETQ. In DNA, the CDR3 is TGCGCCAGCAGCTTGGAGGCGTTGGGTGGTGGTAATCAGCCCCAGCATTTT. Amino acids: CASSLEALGGGNQPQHF.

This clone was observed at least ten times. The CDR3 nucleotides read TGTGCCAGCAGTGAATCTGGCCAGACCTACGAGCAGTACTTC. It translates to CASSESGQTYEQYF. The chain combines TRBV25-1 with TRBJ2-7; D remains unclear. Germline assignment: CDR1 MGHDK and CDR2 SYGVNS. The CDR3 spans 14 residues. The V end lost 1 base, the J end lost 2 bases, and 9 bases lay between the germline ends.

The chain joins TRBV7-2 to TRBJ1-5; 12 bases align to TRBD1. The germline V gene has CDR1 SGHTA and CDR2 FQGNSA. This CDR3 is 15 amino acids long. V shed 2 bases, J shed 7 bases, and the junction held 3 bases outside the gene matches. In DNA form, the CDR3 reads TGTGCCAGCAGCTTAATGGGGACAGGGGGCCAGCCCCAGCATTTT. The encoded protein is CASSLMGTGGQPQHF.

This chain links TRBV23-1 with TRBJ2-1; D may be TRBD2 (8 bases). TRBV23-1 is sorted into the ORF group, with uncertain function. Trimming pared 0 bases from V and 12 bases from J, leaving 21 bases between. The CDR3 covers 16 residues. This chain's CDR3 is CASSQSRTGLARRQFF. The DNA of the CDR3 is TGCGCCAGCAGTCAATCAAGGACAGGACTAGCCAGGCGGCAGTTCTTC.

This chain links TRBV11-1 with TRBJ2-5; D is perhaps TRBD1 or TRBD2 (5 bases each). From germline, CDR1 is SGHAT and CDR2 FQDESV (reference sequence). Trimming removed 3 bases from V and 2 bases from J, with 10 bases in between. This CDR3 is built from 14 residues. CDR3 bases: TGTGCCAGCAGCTTGGGGACGGCGCAAGAGACCCAGTACTTC. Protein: CASSLGTAQETQYF.

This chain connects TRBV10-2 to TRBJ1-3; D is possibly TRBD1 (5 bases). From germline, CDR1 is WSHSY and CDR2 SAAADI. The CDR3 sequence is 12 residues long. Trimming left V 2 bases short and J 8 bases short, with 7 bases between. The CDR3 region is CASSEQGDTIYF. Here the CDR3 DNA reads TGCGCCAGCAGTGAGCAGGGAGACACCATATATTTT.

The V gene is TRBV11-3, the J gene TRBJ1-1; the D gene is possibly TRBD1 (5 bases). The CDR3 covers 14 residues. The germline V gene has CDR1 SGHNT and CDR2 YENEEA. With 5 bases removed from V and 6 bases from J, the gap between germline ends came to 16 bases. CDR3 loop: CASSPLGGTAEAFF. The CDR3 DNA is TGTGCCAGCAGCCCCTTGGGGGGGACGGCTGAAGCTTTCTTT.

The CDR3: CASSEYRGSGTQYF. The CDR3 nucleotides are TGTGCCAGCAGTGAATATAGGGGTTCAGGGACCCAGTACTTC. The rearrangement joins TRBV6-1 to TRBJ2-5; the D gene is possibly TRBD1 (5 bases). With 2 bases removed from V and 7 bases from J, the gap between germline ends came to 14 bases. Germline CDR1 MNHNS, CDR2 SASEGT. This CDR3 contains 14 residues.

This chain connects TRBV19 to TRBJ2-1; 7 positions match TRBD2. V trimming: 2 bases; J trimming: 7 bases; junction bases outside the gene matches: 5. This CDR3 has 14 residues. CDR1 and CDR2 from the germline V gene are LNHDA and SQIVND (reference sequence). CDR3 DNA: TGTGCCAGTAGTATAAGCGGGATTAAGAATGAGCAGTTCTTC. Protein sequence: CASSISGIKNEQFF.

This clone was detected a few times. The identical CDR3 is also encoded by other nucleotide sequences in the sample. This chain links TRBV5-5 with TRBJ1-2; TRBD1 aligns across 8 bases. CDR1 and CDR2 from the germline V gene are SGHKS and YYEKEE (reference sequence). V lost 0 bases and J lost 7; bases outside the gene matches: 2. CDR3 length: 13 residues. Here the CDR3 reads CASSLEQGGGYTF. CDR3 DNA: TGTGCCAGCAGCTTGGAACAGGGGGGTGGCTACACCTTC.

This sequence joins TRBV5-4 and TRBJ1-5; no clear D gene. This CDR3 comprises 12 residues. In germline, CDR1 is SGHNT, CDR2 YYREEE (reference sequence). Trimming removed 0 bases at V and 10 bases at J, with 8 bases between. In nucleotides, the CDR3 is TGTGCCAGCAGCTTGGGGGATGGACCCCAGCATTTT. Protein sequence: CASSLGDGPQHF. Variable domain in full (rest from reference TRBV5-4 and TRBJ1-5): ETGVTQSPTHLIKTRGQQVTLRCSSQSGHNTVSWYQQALGQGPQFIFQYYREEENGRGNFPPRFSGLQFPNYSSELNVNALELDDSALYLCASSLGDGPQHFGDGTRLSIL.

The CDR3 is CSVEKGGAADTQYF. The CDR3 nucleotides are TGCAGCGTTGAAAAAGGCGGGGCGGCAGATACGCAGTATTTT. V gene TRBV29-1 combines with J gene TRBJ2-3; TRBD2 might be the D (6 bases). The CDR3 has 14 residues. V lost 2 bases and J lost 4, with 13 bases in between. Germline CDR1 and CDR2: SQVTM and ANQGSEA.

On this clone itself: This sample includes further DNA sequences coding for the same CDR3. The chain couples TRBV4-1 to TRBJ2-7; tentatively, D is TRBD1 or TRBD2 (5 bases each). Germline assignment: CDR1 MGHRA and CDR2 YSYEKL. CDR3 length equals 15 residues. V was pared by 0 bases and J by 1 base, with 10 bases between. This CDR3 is CASSQDRGKSYEQYF. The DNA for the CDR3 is TGCGCCAGCAGCCAAGATCGGGGCAAGTCCTACGAGCAGTACTTC.

The CDR3 loop reads CASRDYLGEQFF. The CDR3 DNA follows: TGTGCCAGCAGAGATTACTTGGGTGAGCAGTTCTTC. The rearrangement uses TRBV2 and TRBJ2-1; D remains unclear. CDR1 SNHLY and CDR2 FYNNEI come from the germline V gene. Trimming left V 6 bases short and J 9 bases short, with 12 bases between. The CDR3 consists of 12 residues. Complete variable domain (other parts from reference TRBV2 and TRBJ2-1): EPEVTQTPSHQVTQMGQEVILRCVPISNHLYFYWYRQILGQKVEFLVSFYNNEISEKSEIFDDQFSVERPDGSNFTLKIRSTKLEDSAMYFCASRDYLGEQFFGPGTRLTVL.

CDR3 sequence: CASSLGLAGFNEQFF. The CDR3 DNA is TGTGCCAGCAGCTTGGGACTAGCGGGATTCAATGAGCAGTTCTTC. The chain combines TRBV28 with TRBJ2-1; TRBD2 agrees at 13 bases. Per germline, CDR1 MDHEN and CDR2 SYDVKM. J was trimmed by 6 bases and V by 6 bases; bases with no gene match: 5. CDR3 length: 15 residues.

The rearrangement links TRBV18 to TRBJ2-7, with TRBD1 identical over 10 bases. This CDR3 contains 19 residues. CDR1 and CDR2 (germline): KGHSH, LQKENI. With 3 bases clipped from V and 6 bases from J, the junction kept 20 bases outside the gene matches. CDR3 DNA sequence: TGTGCCAGCTCACCTAGGAACCTCCACCAAAGGGACAGGGGCCTCGAGCAGTACTTC. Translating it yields CASSPRNLHQRDRGLEQYF.

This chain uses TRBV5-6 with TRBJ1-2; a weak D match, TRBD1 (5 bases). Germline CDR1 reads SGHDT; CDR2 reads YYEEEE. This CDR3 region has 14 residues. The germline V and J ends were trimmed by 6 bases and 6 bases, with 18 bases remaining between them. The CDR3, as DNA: TGTGCCAGCAACTCGAACAGGTATTGGAATGGCTACACCTTC. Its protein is CASNSNRYWNGYTF.

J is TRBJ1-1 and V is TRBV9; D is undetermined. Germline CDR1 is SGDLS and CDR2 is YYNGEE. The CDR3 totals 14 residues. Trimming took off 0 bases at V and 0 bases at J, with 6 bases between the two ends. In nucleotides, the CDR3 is TGTGCCAGCAGCGTAGCTTCCGTGAACACTGAAGCTTTCTTT. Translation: CASSVASVNTEAFF.

The CDR3 loop reads CASRVGGSSYNEQFF. The CDR3 coding sequence is TGTGCCAGCAGGGTGGGGGGGAGCTCCTACAATGAGCAGTTCTTC. The J gene is TRBJ2-1, the V gene TRBV27; 7 nucleotides agree with TRBD2. Germline values: CDR1 MNHEY, CDR2 SMNVEV (reference sequence). V shed 6 bases and J 0 bases; nucleotides not matched to a gene: 5. The CDR3 is 15 amino acids.